Below are 29 T cell receptor beta chains sequenced from a single sample in a study of T cell repertoires in cytomegalovirus infection. TCRdb reanalysed the reads using MiXCR and keeps one entry per CDR3 protein. Of some 390,000 distinct CDR3 sequences listed, 15% to 20% were seen once; the top ten hold around 10%. Sequenced input: PBMCs. These receptor sequences come from a human donor in good health (CMV status not recorded). Some clones in this sample may be carry-over from other donors' samples.

With respect to this clonotype: A much larger clone sits a single nucleotide away, making a read error possible. This sequence joins TRBV4-1 and TRBJ1-4; maybe TRBD1 (5 bases). Germline V lookup: CDR1 MGHRA, CDR2 YSYEKL. This CDR3 spans 16 amino acids. The CDR3 DNA reads TGCGCCAGCAGCCAAGGGGGGATGAGGGTGCTTGGAAAACTGTTGTTT. Residues: CASSQGGMRVLGKLLF.

The chain is built from TRBV7-2 and TRBJ2-7; possibly TRBD2 for D (5 bases). CDR3 length equals 14 residues. The germline CDR1 and CDR2 sequences are SGHTA and FQGNSA. The germline V and J ends were trimmed by 2 bases and 2 bases, with 10 bases remaining between them. CDR3 in amino acids: CASSLKDLPYEQYF. In nucleotides, the CDR3 is TGTGCCAGCAGCTTAAAGGACTTACCCTACGAGCAGTACTTC.

This clonotype was detected ten times or more. The chain has TRBV19 and TRBJ1-5; no clear D. Per germline, CDR1 LNHDA and CDR2 SQIVND (reference sequence). This CDR3 spans 13 amino acids. Trimming left V 5 bases short and J 4 bases short, with 9 bases between. For the CDR3, the DNA is TGTGCCAGTAGTGTTGACACGAATCAGCCCCAGCATTTT. This translates into CASSVDTNQPQHF. The whole variable domain, remainder taken from reference TRBV19 and TRBJ1-5, is DGGITQSPKYLFRKEGQNVTLSCEQNLNHDAMYWYRQDPGQGLRLIYYSQIVNDFQKGDIAEGYSVSREKKESFPLTVTSAQKNPTAFYLCASSVDTNQPQHFGDGTRLSIL.

This clonotype was counted a few times. The V and J genes are TRBV5-4 and TRBJ2-2; 10 positions agree with TRBD2. After removal of 3 bases from V and 6 bases from J, the junction contained 5 bases not matched to a gene. This CDR3 comprises 15 residues. Looked up from germline, CDR1 is SGHNT and CDR2 is YYREEE (reference sequence). Here the CDR3 reads CASSSGTSEAGELFF. The CDR3 bases are TGTGCCAGCAGCTCCGGGACTAGCGAGGCCGGGGAGCTGTTTTTT.

This clonotype has a handful of counts. A much larger clone differs by one base, so this may be a read error. The chain uses TRBV7-9 and TRBJ1-5; D ambiguous. This CDR3 is 12 amino acids long. V was clipped by 5 bases and J by 0 bases, with 2 bases between them. Germline V gene lookup returns CDR1 SEHNR and CDR2 FQNEAQ (reference sequence). CDR3 DNA sequence: TGTGCCAGCAGCAATAGCAATCAGCCCCAGCATTTT. Protein sequence: CASSNSNQPQHF.

This clonotype has ten or more counts. In nucleotides, the CDR3 is TGTGCCAGCAGCCGCGGAGGGTACTCCTACGAGCAGTACTTC. Its translation: CASSRGGYSYEQYF. The genes are TRBV7-2 and TRBJ2-7, with TRBD2 as a possible D gene (6 bases). CDR3 length: 14 residues. In germline, CDR1 is SGHTA, CDR2 FQGNSA. Trimming pared 5 bases from V and 0 bases from J, leaving 11 bases between.

The J gene is TRBJ2-7, the V gene TRBV6-6, with D perhaps matching TRBD2 (5 bases). CDR1 and CDR2 from the germline V gene are MNHNY and SVGAGI (reference sequence). This CDR3 has 14 residues. V lost 5 bases and J lost 4, with 15 bases in between. CDR3 loop: CASSPSGIWYEQYF. In DNA form, the CDR3 reads TGTGCCAGCAGTCCCTCGGGAATTTGGTACGAGCAGTACTTC.

This clonotype came up once. The chain recombines TRBV6-2 or TRBV6-3 with TRBJ1-2, with D unresolved. The CDR3 is made up of 12 amino acids. CDR1 is MNHEY, CDR2 SVGEGT, per germline. V shed 6 bases and J shed 2 bases, with 7 bases lying between them. The CDR3 protein is CASREQNYGYTF. The DNA of the CDR3 is TGTGCCAGCAGGGAACAGAACTATGGCTACACCTTC.

This clonotype appeared many times. This sequence joins TRBV6-6 and TRBJ2-7, with TRBD2 matching over 10 bases. CDR3 length: 13 residues. With V trimmed by 6 bases and J by 3 bases, 2 bases remained unmatched. The germline gives CDR1 MNHNY, CDR2 SVGAGI (reference sequence). The CDR3 nucleotides read TGTGCCAGCAGGAGCGGGGGGGGCTACGAGCAGTACTTC. This gives the protein CASRSGGGYEQYF.

In this sample, this clonotype turned up a few times. The chain combines TRBV28 with TRBJ2-5; unclear D gene. Germline CDR1 and CDR2: MDHEN and SYDVKM. There are 15 residues in the CDR3. The V end was cut by 2 bases, the J end by 5 bases, with 15 bases between. CDR3 protein: CASSLRPVPGETQYF. The CDR3 nucleotides read TGTGCCAGCAGTTTAAGACCAGTCCCGGGTGAGACCCAGTACTTC.

The rearrangement joins TRBV3-1 to TRBJ1-2; D not resolved. Germline CDR1 LGHDT, CDR2 YNNKEL (reference sequence). The CDR3 loop spans 17 amino acids. Trimming took 4 bases from V and 0 from J, leaving 18 bases between them. CDR3 region: CASSLTRGTRANYGYTF. Written as DNA, the CDR3 is TGTGCCAGCAGCCTCACCCGAGGAACCAGAGCTAACTATGGCTACACCTTC. Filled out from reference TRBV3-1 and TRBJ1-2, the complete variable domain reads DTAVSQTPKYLVTQMGNDKSIKCEQNLGHDTMYWYKQDSKKFLKIMFSYNNKELIINETVPNRFSPKSPDKAHLNLHINSLELGDSAVYFCASSLTRGTRANYGYTFGSGTRLTVV.

The rearrangement links TRBV4-3 to TRBJ1-2; D remains unclear. Germline assignment: CDR1 LGHNA and CDR2 YSLEER. V lost 2 bases and J 3 bases, leaving 16 bases between the germline ends. The CDR3 is 16 residues long. For the CDR3, the DNA is TGCGCCAGCAGCCAATTGATGTCCAACCCCTACTATGGCTACACCTTC. Translated: CASSQLMSNPYYGYTF.

The rearrangement links TRBV29-1 to TRBJ2-7; D unresolved. V lost 4 bases to trimming and J lost 3 bases, with 13 bases between them. Germline V gives CDR1 SQVTM, CDR2 ANQGSEA. The CDR3 totals 13 residues. CDR3 amino acids: CSVVPSHLYEQYF. The CDR3 bases are TGCAGCGTTGTCCCATCCCACCTCTACGAGCAGTACTTC.

This clonotype was picked up a small number of times. This chain links TRBV7-9 with TRBJ2-3; no reliable D call. This CDR3 region has 14 residues. Trimming left V 1 base short and J 9 bases short, with 14 bases between. The germline gives CDR1 SEHNR, CDR2 FQNEAQ (reference sequence). CDR3 sequence: CASSLGPRRLTQYF. CDR3 DNA sequence: TGTGCCAGCAGCTTAGGGCCGCGGCGGCTGACGCAGTATTTT. The variable domain in full, completed from reference TRBV7-9 and TRBJ2-3, reads DTGVSQNPRHKITKRGQNVTFRCDPISEHNRLYWYRQTLGQGPEFLTYFQNEAQLEKSRLLSDRFSAERPKGSFSTLEIQRTEQGDSAMYLCASSLGPRRLTQYFGPGTRLTVL.

This clonotype has a count of ten or more. The rearrangement uses TRBV7-6 and TRBJ2-1; 8 bases are shared with TRBD2. CDR1 and CDR2 (germline): SGHVS, FNYEAQ. V gave up 3 bases and J gave up 9 bases; unmatched junction bases: 7. The CDR3 sequence is 14 residues long. The CDR3 coding sequence is TGTGCCAGCAGCTTCACCCCGACTAGCGTTGAGCAGTTCTTC. Translating it yields CASSFTPTSVEQFF.

This clonotype was seen only a few times. The rearrangement joins TRBV14 to TRBJ1-5, with TRBD1 matching over 8 bases. With 1 base clipped from V and 8 bases from J, the junction kept 25 bases outside the gene matches. The CDR3 consists of 21 residues. CDR1 is SGHDN, CDR2 FVKESK, per germline. In DNA form, the CDR3 reads TGTGCCAGCAGCCAAGTTAAGTTCGGACAGGGTCAACGTGTGGATAGAAAGCCCCAGCATTTT. This encodes CASSQVKFGQGQRVDRKPQHF. Drawing the rest from reference TRBV14 and TRBJ1-5, the complete variable domain is EAGVTQFPSHSVIEKGQTVTLRCDPISGHDNLYWYRRVMGKEIKFLLHFVKESKQDESGMPNNRFLAERTGGTYSTLKVQPAELEDSGVYFCASSQVKFGQGQRVDRKPQHFGDGTRLSIL.

This clonotype was detected a few times. The chain links TRBV5-5 to TRBJ2-1; the D is unclear. The length of the CDR3 is 12 residues. Germline assignment: CDR1 SGHKS and CDR2 YYEKEE (reference sequence). V was pared by 0 bases and J by 10 bases, with 8 bases between. The CDR3 sequence: CASSLVWGEQFF. The CDR3 bases are TGTGCCAGCAGCTTGGTCTGGGGAGAGCAGTTCTTC.

The rearrangement links TRBV19 to TRBJ2-7; the D is unclear. This CDR3 contains 14 residues. Per the germline V gene, CDR1 is LNHDA and CDR2 is SQIVND (reference sequence). The V end was cut by 3 bases, the J end by 1 base, with 10 bases between. CDR3 protein: CASSMLDASYEQYF. The CDR3 nucleotides are TGTGCCAGTAGTATGCTGGACGCTTCCTACGAGCAGTACTTC.

This clonotype showed up just a few times. In nucleotides, the CDR3 is TGCGCCAGCAGCCCCCGGACAGGGGGGCTTGAGACCCAGTACTTC. Protein sequence: CASSPRTGGLETQYF. The gene calls are TRBV5-1 and TRBJ2-5, with 10 bases lining up with TRBD1. CDR3 length: 15 residues. With 4 bases clipped from V and 5 bases from J, the junction kept 8 bases outside the gene matches. Germline CDR1 and CDR2: SGHRS and YFSETQ.

In this sample, this clonotype turned up a few times. This chain joins TRBV3-1 and TRBJ2-3; 7 nucleotides align to TRBD2. With 1 base clipped from V and 2 bases from J, the junction kept 9 bases outside the gene matches. The CDR3 totals 17 residues. Germline CDR1 and CDR2: LGHDT and YNNKEL (reference sequence). Here the CDR3 reads CASSQGVLAGVTDTQYF. For the CDR3, the DNA is TGTGCCAGCAGCCAAGGAGTGTTGGCGGGGGTCACAGATACGCAGTATTTT.

The CDR3 region has the DNA TGTGCCACCAGTGGATCGAGGGCAGGGGAGCTGTTTTTT. This encodes CATSGSRAGELFF. The chain couples TRBV24-1 to TRBJ2-2, with D possibly matching TRBD2 (5 bases). Per germline, CDR1 KGHDR and CDR2 SFDVKD. CDR3 length: 13 residues. The ends were cut back, 5 bases at V and 8 bases at J, with 11 bases in the middle.

This clonotype was detected ten times or more. The chain has TRBV7-2 and TRBJ1-1, with D hard to call. V was pared by 5 bases and J by 1 base, with 8 bases between. Germline CDR1 reads SGHTA; CDR2 reads FQGNSA. The CDR3 is made up of 13 amino acids. CDR3 residues: CASSPRKNTEAFF. The CDR3 region has the DNA TGTGCCAGCAGCCCAAGAAAGAACACTGAAGCTTTCTTT.

The V and J genes are TRBV19 and TRBJ1-1; 10 positions agree with TRBD1. The CDR3 totals 17 residues. CDR1 and CDR2 from the germline V gene are LNHDA and SQIVND (reference sequence). Trimming took 6 bases from V and 7 from J; bases not matched to a gene: 17. For the CDR3, the DNA is TGTGCCAGTAGGGCGGACAGGGGGGATCGGGTTTCAGGTGAAGCTTTCTTT. It translates to CASRADRGDRVSGEAFF.

The chain uses TRBV20-1 and TRBJ2-5; D remains ambiguous. The CDR3 contains 12 residues. Between the trimmed V and J ends, which lost 6 bases and 4 bases, there was a span of 12 bases. CDR1 is DFQATT, CDR2 SNEGSKA, per germline (reference sequence). The CDR3 reads CSAEDEGETQYF. CDR3 sequence (DNA): TGCAGTGCCGAAGACGAAGGAGAGACCCAGTACTTC.

This clonotype was counted at least ten times. The rearrangement uses TRBV11-3 and TRBJ1-2; tentatively, D is TRBD1 (5 bases). CDR3 length equals 13 residues. CDR1 and CDR2 (germline): SGHNT, YENEEA. Trimming removed 4 bases at V and 5 bases at J, with 11 bases between. The CDR3, as DNA: TGTGCCAGCAGCTCTAGACAGCAATATGGCTACACCTTC. Protein product: CASSSRQQYGYTF.

The sample holds a few counts of this clonotype. The chain has TRBV2 and TRBJ1-6; D gene unclear. V lost 5 bases and J 4 bases, leaving 9 bases between the germline ends. Germline V gene data show CDR1 as SNHLY and CDR2 as FYNNEI. The CDR3 loop spans 14 amino acids. CDR3 sequence reads: CASSSGRYNSPLHF. The CDR3 DNA is TGTGCCAGCAGTTCGGGGAGATATAATTCACCCCTCCACTTT.

This clonotype was recorded many times. This rearrangement joins TRBV7-2 to TRBJ1-1; D possibly corresponds to TRBD1 (5 bases). V was trimmed by 6 bases and J by 5 bases, leaving 13 bases between them. Germline lookup yields CDR1 SGHTA and CDR2 FQGNSA. This CDR3 region has 13 residues. The DNA of the CDR3 is TGTGCCAGCAGGGTGGGGGTTGGGACTGAAGCTTTCTTT. This encodes CASRVGVGTEAFF. The full variable domain, its missing parts supplied by reference TRBV7-2 and TRBJ1-1, is GAGVSQSPSNKVTEKGKDVELRCDPISGHTALYWYRQSLGQGLEFLIYFQGNSAPDKSGLPSDRFSAERTGGSVSTLTIQRTQQEDSAVYLCASRVGVGTEAFFGQGTRLTVV.

This clonotype was counted many times. The V and J genes are TRBV12-3 or TRBV12-4 and TRBJ2-7; D might be TRBD2 (6 bases). V lost 1 base to trimming and J lost 6 bases, with 16 bases between them. This CDR3 is built from 15 residues. This CDR3 is CASSLGIGGLLEQYF. The CDR3, as DNA: TGTGCCAGCAGTTTAGGGATCGGAGGGCTACTCGAGCAGTACTTC.

This chain joins TRBV11-2 and TRBJ2-1; D is perhaps TRBD2 (5 bases). Germline CDR1 and CDR2: SGHAT and FQNNGV. The CDR3 spans 17 residues. V was shortened by 0 bases and J by 3 bases, with 15 bases between the two germline ends. CDR3 coding DNA: TGTGCCAGCAGCTTAGAGGCTAGCCGGAACTTCTACAATGAGCAGTTCTTC. This encodes CASSLEASRNFYNEQFF.